This is a list of T cell receptor beta chains from one sample in a study of response to subunit inactivated influenza vaccine. TCRdb passed the RT-PCR reads through MiXCR, listing each CDR3 protein once. Seen here are about 700,000 distinct CDR3 sequences, approximately 14% observed once, and the top ten hold roughly 12%. The starting material was PBMCs from blood, obtained 11 to 12 days after vaccination. These receptor sequences come from a man aged 50 to 59 who received an inactivated influenza vaccine. Both conserved end residues are part of each CDR3. The order of the fields is D gene, clone size, J gene, V gene, CDR3 protein, CDR3 DNA. The D gene is left open where the match is weak. Where a row states a size, it is once, few, many or the class of an expanded clone; other rows omit it.

d_gene: .; abundance: .; j_gene: TRBJ2-5; v_gene: TRBV5-1; CDR3aa: CASSLWTQQETQYF; CDR3nt: TGCGCCAGCAGCCTGTGGACTCAGCAAGAGACCCAGTACTTC
d_gene: TRBD2; abundance: few; j_gene: TRBJ2-1; v_gene: TRBV11-2; CDR3aa: CASSYRDGTSPNNEQFF; CDR3nt: TGTGCCAGCAGCTACCGTGATGGGACTAGCCCCAACAATGAGCAGTTCTTC
d_gene: .; abundance: few; j_gene: TRBJ2-5; v_gene: TRBV5-1; CDR3aa: CASSLDLPQETQYF; CDR3nt: TGCGCCAGCAGCTTGGATCTACCTCAAGAGACCCAGTACTTC
d_gene: TRBD2; abundance: once; j_gene: TRBJ2-3; v_gene: TRBV20-1; CDR3aa: CSARQTSGGAPTQYF; CDR3nt: TGCAGTGCTAGGCAAACTAGCGGGGGGGCCCCTACGCAGTATTTT
d_gene: .; abundance: few; j_gene: TRBJ2-5; v_gene: TRBV28; CDR3aa: CASSLGLRGETQYF; CDR3nt: TGTGCCAGCAGTCTTGGACTACGGGGAGAGACCCAGTACTTC
d_gene: .; abundance: .; j_gene: TRBJ1-1; v_gene: TRBV30; CDR3aa: CAWSGTGLREAFF; CDR3nt: TGTGCCTGGAGCGGAACAGGGTTAAGGGAAGCTTTCTTT
d_gene: .; abundance: few; j_gene: TRBJ1-2; v_gene: TRBV5-5; CDR3aa: CASTQEQAIYGYTF; CDR3nt: TGTGCCAGCACCCAAGAACAGGCGATCTATGGCTACACCTTC
d_gene: TRBD2; abundance: few; j_gene: TRBJ2-7; v_gene: TRBV12-3/TRBV12-4; CDR3aa: CASSSPGLGRVEQYF; CDR3nt: TGTGCCAGCAGTTCCCCGGGACTAGGTCGTGTAGAGCAGTACTTC
d_gene: .; abundance: .; j_gene: TRBJ2-7; v_gene: TRBV20-1; CDR3aa: CSASSRRPYEQYF; CDR3nt: TGCAGTGCTAGTTCCAGGCGTCCCTACGAGCAGTACTTC
d_gene: .; abundance: .; j_gene: TRBJ2-4; v_gene: TRBV3-1; CDR3aa: CASSQDPQIAKNIQYF; CDR3nt: TGTGCCAGCAGCCAAGATCCTCAGATCGCCAAAAACATTCAGTACTTC
d_gene: .; abundance: few; j_gene: TRBJ2-3; v_gene: TRBV6-5; CDR3aa: CASSYRRRQYF; CDR3nt: TGTGCCAGCAGTTACCGTAGGAGGCAGTATTTT
d_gene: .; abundance: .; j_gene: TRBJ2-1; v_gene: TRBV7-6; CDR3aa: CASSPRLVGYNEQFF; CDR3nt: TGTGCCAGCAGCCCAAGGTTGGTGGGTTACAATGAGCAGTTCTTC
d_gene: .; abundance: .; j_gene: TRBJ1-5; v_gene: TRBV18; CDR3aa: CASSPGGYSNQPQHF; CDR3nt: TGTGCCAGCTCACCAGGGGGATATAGCAATCAGCCCCAGCATTTT
d_gene: .; abundance: .; j_gene: TRBJ2-1; v_gene: TRBV23-1; CDR3aa: CASSQSSGIKSVDEQFF; CDR3nt: TGCGCCAGCAGTCAATCTTCGGGAATTAAAAGCGTCGATGAGCAGTTCTTC
d_gene: .; abundance: .; j_gene: TRBJ2-4; v_gene: TRBV29-1; CDR3aa: CSVADSVAKNIQYF; CDR3nt: TGCAGCGTTGCCGACAGCGTAGCCAAAAACATTCAGTACTTC
d_gene: TRBD1; abundance: few; j_gene: TRBJ1-1; v_gene: TRBV5-4; CDR3aa: CASSLGQGWNTEAFF; CDR3nt: TGTGCCAGCAGCCTTGGACAGGGCTGGAACACTGAAGCTTTCTTT
d_gene: .; abundance: few; j_gene: TRBJ1-1; v_gene: TRBV19; CDR3aa: CASLSLNTEAFF; CDR3nt: TGTGCCAGTTTATCGCTGAACACTGAAGCTTTCTTT
d_gene: .; abundance: .; j_gene: TRBJ2-7; v_gene: TRBV6-2/TRBV6-3; CDR3aa: CASSFSPEYEQYF; CDR3nt: TGTGCCAGCAGTTTTTCCCCGGAATACGAGCAGTACTTC
d_gene: .; abundance: few; j_gene: TRBJ2-1; v_gene: TRBV2; CDR3aa: CASSVEQSSYNEQFF; CDR3nt: TGTGCCAGCAGCGTAGAACAAAGCTCCTACAATGAGCAGTTCTTC
d_gene: .; abundance: few; j_gene: TRBJ2-7; v_gene: TRBV6-1; CDR3aa: CASTHLAPYEQYF; CDR3nt: TGTGCCAGCACCCACTTAGCCCCCTACGAGCAGTACTTC
d_gene: .; abundance: many; j_gene: TRBJ2-7; v_gene: TRBV24-1; CDR3aa: CATSDSQVWYF; CDR3nt: TGTGCCACCAGTGATTCCCAGGTATGGTACTTC
d_gene: .; abundance: few; j_gene: TRBJ2-3; v_gene: TRBV10-3; CDR3aa: CAISGRELAQYF; CDR3nt: TGTGCCATCAGTGGCCGGGAGTTGGCGCAGTATTTT
d_gene: TRBD2; abundance: .; j_gene: TRBJ2-3; v_gene: TRBV12-3/TRBV12-4; CDR3aa: CASRPIMGGRHRTDTQYF; CDR3nt: TGTGCCAGCAGACCAATCATGGGCGGGAGGCACCGCACAGATACGCAGTATTTT
d_gene: TRBD2; abundance: few; j_gene: TRBJ2-3; v_gene: TRBV5-1; CDR3aa: CASSLVLAGTSGTDTQYF; CDR3nt: TGCGCCAGCAGCTTGGTCCTAGCGGGCACCTCGGGGACAGATACGCAGTATTTT
d_gene: TRBD2; abundance: .; j_gene: TRBJ2-1; v_gene: TRBV3-1; CDR3aa: CVSSQRTSGYNEQFF; CDR3nt: TGTGTCAGCAGCCAGCGGACTAGCGGTTACAATGAGCAGTTCTTC
d_gene: .; abundance: few; j_gene: TRBJ2-7; v_gene: TRBV28; CDR3aa: CASSLFSGLIYEQYF; CDR3nt: TGTGCCAGCAGTTTATTTTCAGGACTAATTTACGAGCAGTACTTC
d_gene: TRBD2; abundance: .; j_gene: TRBJ2-1; v_gene: TRBV10-3; CDR3aa: CAISGSGDLNEQFF; CDR3nt: TGTGCCATCAGTGGTAGCGGGGACCTGAATGAGCAGTTCTTC
d_gene: .; abundance: .; j_gene: TRBJ1-5; v_gene: TRBV21-1; CDR3aa: CASSIWGAPGNQPQHF; CDR3nt: TGTGCCAGCAGCATATGGGGGGCGCCTGGCAATCAGCCCCAGCATTTT
d_gene: .; abundance: many; j_gene: TRBJ1-1; v_gene: TRBV5-6; CDR3aa: CASRTRASEAFF; CDR3nt: TGTGCCAGCAGGACCCGGGCCTCTGAAGCTTTCTTT
d_gene: TRBD2; abundance: few; j_gene: TRBJ2-7; v_gene: TRBV5-1; CDR3aa: CASSLIPSGSSYEQYF; CDR3nt: TGCGCCAGCAGCTTGATCCCTAGCGGGAGTTCCTACGAGCAGTACTTC
d_gene: TRBD1; abundance: .; j_gene: TRBJ1-1; v_gene: TRBV7-9; CDR3aa: CASSPRPDRENTEAFF; CDR3nt: TGTGCCAGCAGCCCCAGGCCGGACAGGGAGAACACTGAAGCTTTCTTT
d_gene: .; abundance: few; j_gene: TRBJ2-7; v_gene: TRBV11-2; CDR3aa: CASSLRGLSSYEQYF; CDR3nt: TGTGCCAGCAGCTTACGAGGTTTAAGCTCCTACGAGCAGTACTTC
d_gene: TRBD1; abundance: once; j_gene: TRBJ2-2; v_gene: TRBV5-1; CDR3aa: CASSWDRPNTGELFF; CDR3nt: TGCGCCAGCAGCTGGGACAGACCCAACACCGGGGAGCTGTTTTTT
d_gene: TRBD2; abundance: few; j_gene: TRBJ2-7; v_gene: TRBV29-1; CDR3aa: CSVGERDPLEQYF; CDR3nt: TGCAGCGTTGGGGAGCGGGACCCTCTCGAGCAGTACTTC
d_gene: TRBD1; abundance: few; j_gene: TRBJ2-2; v_gene: TRBV12-3/TRBV12-4; CDR3aa: CASSLWDRDTGELFF; CDR3nt: TGTGCCAGCAGCTTATGGGACAGGGACACCGGGGAGCTGTTTTTT
d_gene: .; abundance: many; j_gene: TRBJ2-7; v_gene: TRBV12-3/TRBV12-4; CDR3aa: CASSFFLDAQYF; CDR3nt: TGTGCCAGCAGTTTCTTCCTGGACGCGCAGTACTTC
d_gene: .; abundance: few; j_gene: TRBJ2-5; v_gene: TRBV2; CDR3aa: CASRSGSGETQYF; CDR3nt: TGTGCCAGCAGAAGCGGGTCCGGGGAGACCCAGTACTTC
d_gene: .; abundance: .; j_gene: TRBJ1-4; v_gene: TRBV10-3; CDR3aa: CAISAGTATNEKLFF; CDR3nt: TGTGCCATCAGTGCGGGCACGGCTACTAATGAAAAACTGTTTTTT
d_gene: .; abundance: few; j_gene: TRBJ2-3; v_gene: TRBV7-8; CDR3aa: CASSFGRATDTQYF; CDR3nt: TGTGCCAGCAGCTTTGGCCGGGCCACAGATACGCAGTATTTT
d_gene: .; abundance: .; j_gene: TRBJ2-5; v_gene: TRBV12-3/TRBV12-4; CDR3aa: CASTLNGGAQETQYF; CDR3nt: TGTGCCAGCACTTTAAACGGCGGGGCTCAAGAGACCCAGTACTTC
d_gene: .; abundance: .; j_gene: TRBJ1-2; v_gene: TRBV5-1; CDR3aa: CASRGKGDGYTF; CDR3nt: TGCGCCAGCAGGGGTAAAGGAGACGGGTACACCTTC
d_gene: TRBD2; abundance: .; j_gene: TRBJ2-3; v_gene: TRBV7-2; CDR3aa: CASRGGQSTDTQYF; CDR3nt: TGTGCCAGCCGGGGGGGCCAGAGCACAGATACGCAGTATTTT
d_gene: TRBD1; abundance: .; j_gene: TRBJ1-2; v_gene: TRBV24-1; CDR3aa: CATSDRDRLYGYTF; CDR3nt: TGTGCCACCAGTGATCGGGACAGACTCTATGGCTACACCTTC
d_gene: .; abundance: .; j_gene: TRBJ2-5; v_gene: TRBV4-2; CDR3aa: CASSPRGGTFRETQYF; CDR3nt: TGTGCCAGCAGCCCCCGTGGCGGAACCTTTAGAGAGACCCAGTACTTC
d_gene: TRBD2; abundance: .; j_gene: TRBJ2-3; v_gene: TRBV24-1; CDR3aa: CATSDQLTSATTDTQYF; CDR3nt: TGTGCCACCAGTGATCAGCTGACTAGCGCTACCACAGATACGCAGTATTTT
d_gene: .; abundance: few; j_gene: TRBJ2-7; v_gene: TRBV14; CDR3aa: CASSQGTRTYEQYF; CDR3nt: TGTGCCAGCAGCCAAGGGACACGTACCTACGAGCAGTACTTC
d_gene: TRBD1; abundance: .; j_gene: TRBJ1-1; v_gene: TRBV29-1; CDR3aa: CSVEVSQGAGEAFF; CDR3nt: TGCAGCGTTGAGGTGTCCCAGGGGGCAGGTGAAGCTTTCTTT
d_gene: TRBD1; abundance: few; j_gene: TRBJ2-1; v_gene: TRBV28; CDR3aa: CASSSRDRATYNEQFF; CDR3nt: TGTGCCAGCAGTTCCCGAGACAGGGCTACCTACAATGAGCAGTTCTTC
d_gene: .; abundance: .; j_gene: TRBJ2-5; v_gene: TRBV11-2; CDR3aa: CASSLESAGAGETQYF; CDR3nt: TGTGCCAGCAGCTTAGAGTCCGCAGGGGCGGGAGAGACCCAGTACTTC
d_gene: .; abundance: many; j_gene: TRBJ2-7; v_gene: TRBV20-1; CDR3aa: CSARDGSSIDEQYF; CDR3nt: TGCAGTGCTAGAGATGGTAGCTCTATCGACGAGCAGTACTTC